These T cell receptor beta chains were read from a single sample in a study of blood T cells in healthy people across ages. TCRdb itself ran the 5' RACE reads through MiXCR, one entry per CDR3 protein. This sample has over 1,200,000 distinct CDR3 sequences, with approximately 59% found just once. Source material: blood. The source is a man between 18 and 29 years old in good health. Each CDR3 is given with its conserved first and last residue. The D gene is left open where the match is weak. Only part of the rows carry a size: once, few, many, or a class if the clone is expanded.

j_call: TRBJ2-4
clone_size: NA
d_call: NA
v_call: TRBV10-3
cdr3_nt: TGTGCCATCAGGGGAGTTGGAAACACTCAGTACTTC
cdr3_aa: CAIRGVGNTQYF

j_call: TRBJ2-3
clone_size: NA
d_call: NA
v_call: TRBV20-1
cdr3_nt: TGCAGTGCAGTCCCCTCACCCACAGATACGCAGTATTTT
cdr3_aa: CSAVPSPTDTQYF

j_call: TRBJ2-7
clone_size: few
d_call: TRBD2
v_call: TRBV4-2
cdr3_nt: TGTGCCAGCAGCCAAAGAGGGCGGGGGGGCCGTTACGAGCAGTACTTC
cdr3_aa: CASSQRGRGGRYEQYF

j_call: TRBJ2-4
clone_size: NA
d_call: NA
v_call: TRBV2
cdr3_nt: TGTGCCAGCAGCGAAAGGGGGTGGCGTAACATTCAGTACTTC
cdr3_aa: CASSERGWRNIQYF

j_call: TRBJ2-3
clone_size: NA
d_call: TRBD2
v_call: TRBV13
cdr3_nt: TGTGCCAGCAGTCGGACTAGCGGGTGGGAGGCAGATACGCAGTATTTT
cdr3_aa: CASSRTSGWEADTQYF

j_call: TRBJ2-7
clone_size: few
d_call: TRBD1
v_call: TRBV10-3
cdr3_nt: TGTGCCATCAGTCTACAGGGGCTGACCTACGAGCAGTACTTC
cdr3_aa: CAISLQGLTYEQYF

j_call: TRBJ2-1
clone_size: NA
d_call: NA
v_call: TRBV18
cdr3_nt: TGTGCCAGCTCATCACCCTCGAAGAGGTTCGATGAGCAGTTCTTC
cdr3_aa: CASSSPSKRFDEQFF

j_call: TRBJ2-5
clone_size: few
d_call: NA
v_call: TRBV3-1
cdr3_nt: TGTGCCAGCAGTCAAAGGGCCATCCAAGAGACCCAGTACTTC
cdr3_aa: CASSQRAIQETQYF

j_call: TRBJ2-1
clone_size: NA
d_call: NA
v_call: TRBV27
cdr3_nt: TGTGCCAGCAGTTTGGGGGGTGTTCCCTACAATGAGCAGTTCTTC
cdr3_aa: CASSLGGVPYNEQFF

j_call: TRBJ2-5
clone_size: NA
d_call: TRBD2
v_call: TRBV7-2
cdr3_nt: TGTGCCAGCAGCTTAGTTGGGTCTAGCGGGGGTCAAGAGACCCAGTACTTC
cdr3_aa: CASSLVGSSGGQETQYF

j_call: TRBJ1-4
clone_size: NA
d_call: NA
v_call: TRBV4-3
cdr3_nt: TGCGCCAGCAGCCAAGACCCCCGAGGAGCAACTAATGAAAAACTGTTTTTT
cdr3_aa: CASSQDPRGATNEKLFF

j_call: TRBJ2-1
clone_size: NA
d_call: TRBD2
v_call: TRBV7-2
cdr3_nt: TGTGCCAGCAGCTCCAAGGGACTAGCGGGGGATGAGCAGTTCTTC
cdr3_aa: CASSSKGLAGDEQFF

j_call: TRBJ2-7
clone_size: once
d_call: NA
v_call: TRBV6-6
cdr3_nt: TGTGCCAGCAGTCACTCGGGACTCCGATACGAGCAGTACTTC
cdr3_aa: CASSHSGLRYEQYF

j_call: TRBJ2-1
clone_size: NA
d_call: NA
v_call: TRBV11-2
cdr3_nt: TGTGCCAGCAGCTTCTACATAACTAGCCGATCATACAATGAGCAGTTCTTC
cdr3_aa: CASSFYITSRSYNEQFF

j_call: TRBJ2-1
clone_size: NA
d_call: NA
v_call: TRBV29-1
cdr3_nt: TGCAGCGTTGATGAGTCAGCCCTCAATGAGCAGTTCTTC
cdr3_aa: CSVDESALNEQFF

j_call: TRBJ2-1
clone_size: few
d_call: NA
v_call: TRBV6-2/TRBV6-3
cdr3_nt: TGTGCCAGCAGTTACGGACCCCCTGGGGAAAGCTCCTACAATGAGCAGTTCTTC
cdr3_aa: CASSYGPPGESSYNEQFF

j_call: TRBJ2-4
clone_size: NA
d_call: TRBD1
v_call: TRBV20-1
cdr3_nt: TGCAGTGCTAGGGGACAGGGACTGCACATTCAGTACTTC
cdr3_aa: CSARGQGLHIQYF

j_call: TRBJ1-5
clone_size: NA
d_call: NA
v_call: TRBV7-2
cdr3_nt: TGTGCCAGCAGCTCAGAAGGGGGTTACAATCAGCCCCAGCATTTT
cdr3_aa: CASSSEGGYNQPQHF

j_call: TRBJ2-1
clone_size: NA
d_call: TRBD2
v_call: TRBV29-1
cdr3_nt: TGCAGCGTTGTGGTCGGACTAGCGGGAGGGCCGTCCTACAATGAGCAGTTCTTC
cdr3_aa: CSVVVGLAGGPSYNEQFF

j_call: TRBJ2-5
clone_size: NA
d_call: NA
v_call: TRBV6-1
cdr3_nt: TGTGCCAGCAGTGGGCCGGGACCATCGAAAATGGAGACCCAGTACTTC
cdr3_aa: CASSGPGPSKMETQYF

j_call: TRBJ2-7
clone_size: NA
d_call: TRBD2
v_call: TRBV4-3
cdr3_nt: TGCGCCAGCAGCCACCTCACTAGCGGGGGTTACGAGCAGTACTTC
cdr3_aa: CASSHLTSGGYEQYF

j_call: TRBJ1-5
clone_size: once
d_call: NA
v_call: TRBV5-1
cdr3_nt: TGCGCCAGCAGCTTGGAGGGGAAATATCATCAGCCCCAGCATTTT
cdr3_aa: CASSLEGKYHQPQHF

j_call: TRBJ2-2
clone_size: NA
d_call: NA
v_call: TRBV18
cdr3_nt: TGTGCCAGCTCACCACGAGGGTCTTCAATCGGGGAGCTGTTTTTT
cdr3_aa: CASSPRGSSIGELFF

j_call: TRBJ2-7
clone_size: NA
d_call: TRBD2
v_call: TRBV27
cdr3_nt: TGTGCCAGCAGTTCCGGGACTAGCGGGGACTCCTACGAGCAGTACTTC
cdr3_aa: CASSSGTSGDSYEQYF

j_call: TRBJ2-7
clone_size: NA
d_call: NA
v_call: TRBV6-6
cdr3_nt: TGTGCCAGCAGTTTAACCCGGAGGGCATCCTACGAGCAGTACTTC
cdr3_aa: CASSLTRRASYEQYF

j_call: TRBJ2-1
clone_size: NA
d_call: TRBD1
v_call: TRBV6-5
cdr3_nt: TGTGCCAGCAGTCGGACAGGGCGGAGCGATGAGCAGTTCTTC
cdr3_aa: CASSRTGRSDEQFF

j_call: TRBJ2-3
clone_size: NA
d_call: TRBD1
v_call: TRBV12-3/TRBV12-4
cdr3_nt: TGTGCCAGCAGCCGTGACAGGGACAGCACAGATACGCAGTATTTT
cdr3_aa: CASSRDRDSTDTQYF

j_call: TRBJ1-2
clone_size: few
d_call: NA
v_call: TRBV5-1
cdr3_nt: TGCGCCAGCAGCTTGGAATCCGGGAACTATGGCTACACCTTC
cdr3_aa: CASSLESGNYGYTF

j_call: TRBJ2-2
clone_size: NA
d_call: NA
v_call: TRBV10-3
cdr3_nt: TGTGCCATCAGTGAGTCTGGGAACACCGGGGAGCTGTTTTTT
cdr3_aa: CAISESGNTGELFF

j_call: TRBJ2-5
clone_size: NA
d_call: NA
v_call: TRBV3-1
cdr3_nt: TGTGCCAGCAGCCCGTTGCGGATACAAGAGACCCAGTATTTC
cdr3_aa: CASSPLRIQETQYF

j_call: TRBJ2-3
clone_size: NA
d_call: NA
v_call: TRBV6-2/TRBV6-3
cdr3_nt: TGTGCCAGCAGTTACTTGCCTCCCACAGATACGCAGTATTTT
cdr3_aa: CASSYLPPTDTQYF

j_call: TRBJ2-3
clone_size: NA
d_call: TRBD1
v_call: TRBV7-9
cdr3_nt: TGTGCCAGCAGCTATCGACAGGGTTCCGGGAAAGATACGCAGTATTTT
cdr3_aa: CASSYRQGSGKDTQYF

j_call: TRBJ2-1
clone_size: NA
d_call: NA
v_call: TRBV11-2
cdr3_nt: TGTGCCAGCAGCCAGGGGGGACTAGAGCAGTTCTTC
cdr3_aa: CASSQGGLEQFF

j_call: TRBJ2-7
clone_size: NA
d_call: NA
v_call: TRBV18
cdr3_nt: TGTGCCAGCTGTAAGGAGCAAGTTTACGAGCAGTACTTC
cdr3_aa: CASCKEQVYEQYF

j_call: TRBJ2-1
clone_size: few
d_call: NA
v_call: TRBV4-1
cdr3_nt: TGCGCCAGCAGCCAAGATGGACCCGGGAGCCGGAGGAGTGAGCAGTTCTTC
cdr3_aa: CASSQDGPGSRRSEQFF

j_call: TRBJ2-2
clone_size: NA
d_call: TRBD2
v_call: TRBV4-3
cdr3_nt: TGCGCCAGCAGCCGTACGCCTGCGGGGGGCCGTCCCACCGGGGAGCTGTTTTTT
cdr3_aa: CASSRTPAGGRPTGELFF

j_call: TRBJ2-2
clone_size: NA
d_call: NA
v_call: TRBV5-1
cdr3_nt: TGCGCCAGCAGGACAAACGCGAACACCGGGGAGCTGTTTTTT
cdr3_aa: CASRTNANTGELFF

j_call: TRBJ2-4
clone_size: NA
d_call: NA
v_call: TRBV12-3/TRBV12-4
cdr3_nt: TGTGCCAGCAGTGGCCCGGAGCAGGCCAAAAACATTCAGTACTTC
cdr3_aa: CASSGPEQAKNIQYF

j_call: TRBJ2-3
clone_size: NA
d_call: TRBD1
v_call: TRBV7-8
cdr3_nt: TGTGCCAGCAGCTTACCCAGACAGGGGGACAGCACAGATACGCAGTATTTT
cdr3_aa: CASSLPRQGDSTDTQYF

j_call: TRBJ2-5
clone_size: NA
d_call: NA
v_call: TRBV3-1
cdr3_nt: TGTGCCAGCAGCCAAGATCGGGGTTTCGGGACCCAGTACTTC
cdr3_aa: CASSQDRGFGTQYF

j_call: TRBJ2-6
clone_size: many
d_call: NA
v_call: TRBV27
cdr3_nt: TGTGCCTCGACTGACTCTGGGGCCAACGTCCTGACTTTC
cdr3_aa: CASTDSGANVLTF

j_call: TRBJ1-6
clone_size: NA
d_call: NA
v_call: TRBV5-1
cdr3_nt: TGCGCCAGCAAAATGGGAGGTGAGGGATTTTCACCCCTCCACTTT
cdr3_aa: CASKMGGEGFSPLHF

j_call: TRBJ2-2
clone_size: NA
d_call: TRBD1
v_call: TRBV7-6
cdr3_nt: TGTGCCAGCAGCCGCGAACAGGGGGCCACCGGGGAGCTGTTTTTT
cdr3_aa: CASSREQGATGELFF